A single sample is the source of the 32 T cell receptor beta chains below, sequenced in a study of technical replicates of blood from a handful of donors. Libraries were prepared by immunoSEQ multiplex PCR; TCRdb keeps only in-frame clonotypes and omits some of them. The sample carries about 61,000 clones, around 87% recorded once. The specimen was PBMCs. The receptors were sampled from a human donor in good health. Some clones in this sample may be carry-over from other donors' samples.

V usage is TRBV6-1 and J usage is TRBJ2-7; TRBD1 agrees at 9 bases. V lost 3 bases, J lost 4 bases, and 7 bases stayed unmatched. Germline V gene data show CDR1 as MNHNS and CDR2 as SASEGT. This CDR3 spans 15 amino acids. The CDR3 coding sequence is TGTGCCAGCAGTGATTGGGGACAGGGTCTGTACGAGCAGTACTTC. The encoded protein is CASSDWGQGLYEQYF.

The chain carries TRBV5-4 and TRBJ2-7, with 14 nucleotides matching TRBD2. Trimming removed 2 bases from V and 6 bases from J; junction bases left unmatched: 1. Germline CDR1 is SGHNT and CDR2 is YYREEE (reference sequence). The CDR3 loop spans 14 amino acids. The DNA for the CDR3 is TGTGCCAGCAGCTTCGGGACTAGCGGGGGCGAGCAGTACTTC. It yields the protein CASSFGTSGGEQYF.

This clone was recorded once. The V call is TRBV7-2, the J call TRBJ2-1; 9 positions agree with TRBD2. The length of the CDR3 is 16 residues. Losses at the gene ends were 5 bases for V and 9 bases for J; bases not matched to a gene: 14. CDR1 is SGHTA, CDR2 FQGNSA, per germline. The CDR3 coding sequence is TGTGCCAGCAGCCTTCAAGCGGGAGGTCTAGGGGGTGAGCAGTTCTTC. As protein: CASSLQAGGLGGEQFF.

This chain links TRBV4-1 with TRBJ2-3; 8 positions agree with TRBD1. V lost 0 bases to trimming and J lost 5 bases; unmatched junction nucleotides: 7. In germline, CDR1 is MGHRA, CDR2 YSYEKL. The CDR3 loop spans 16 amino acids. In DNA form, the CDR3 reads TGCGCCAGCAGCCAAGAATCTCAGGGGGCGAAAGATACGCAGTATTTT. Translated: CASSQESQGAKDTQYF.

This rearrangement joins TRBV7-8 to TRBJ1-1; perhaps TRBD1 as D (5 bases). From germline, CDR1 is SGHVS and CDR2 FQNEAQ. Between the trimmed V and J ends, which lost 5 bases and 12 bases, there was a span of 13 bases. The length of the CDR3 is 11 residues. For the CDR3, the DNA is TGTGCCAGCAGCGATTCAGGGAGGTCTTTCTTT. Its translation: CASSDSGRSFF.

V is TRBV5-6 and J is TRBJ2-5; 8 bases are a match to TRBD2. The germline V gene encodes CDR1 SGHDT and CDR2 YYEEEE. Trimming removed 3 bases from V and 1 base from J; junction bases left unmatched: 8. The CDR3 has 16 residues. CDR3 coding DNA: TGTGCCAGCAGCTCCTACGATAGCGGGATCCAAGAGACCCAGTACTTC. As protein: CASSSYDSGIQETQYF.

This clone was seen just once. The rearrangement links TRBV7-8 to TRBJ2-5; 9 bases align to TRBD2. The CDR3 contains 17 residues. V trimming: 1 base; J trimming: 0 bases; junction bases outside the gene matches: 6. Germline V CDR1 and CDR2: SGHVS, FQNEAQ. CDR3 sequence reads: CASSLGLAGTHQETQYF. DNA for the CDR3: TGTGCCAGCAGCTTAGGGCTAGCGGGGACACACCAAGAGACCCAGTACTTC.

This clone was seen more than once but under ten times. CDR3 in DNA: TGTGCCAGCAGTGACTCCCCGGGACAGGGTGGTAATGAGCAGTTCTTC. Translating gives CASSDSPGQGGNEQFF. This sequence joins TRBV6-4 and TRBJ2-1; the match to TRBD1 covers 9 bases. CDR1 and CDR2 (germline): MRHNA, SNTAGT. With V trimmed by 0 bases and J by 7 bases, 7 bases remained unmatched. This CDR3 spans 16 amino acids.

The chain uses TRBV2 and TRBJ1-1, with 8 positions matching TRBD1. This CDR3 is built from 13 residues. V lost 7 bases and J lost 5; bases outside the gene matches: 6. Germline loops: CDR1 SNHLY, CDR2 FYNNEI. The CDR3 DNA follows: TGTGCCAGCAAGTTTCAGGGGGCTACTGAAGCTTTCTTT. Protein sequence: CASKFQGATEAFF.

This clone was seen just once. This chain uses TRBV6-4 with TRBJ2-3, with 8 bases fitting TRBD2. Germline V lookup: CDR1 MRHNA, CDR2 SNTAGT. With 3 bases clipped from V and 0 bases from J, the junction kept 2 bases outside the gene matches. The CDR3 runs 15 residues. CDR3 amino acids: CASSEAGASTDTQYF. The CDR3 nucleotides read TGTGCCAGCAGTGAAGCGGGGGCGAGCACAGATACGCAGTATTTT.

This chain links TRBV10-3 with TRBJ2-7; no firm D call. V was trimmed by 3 bases and J by 5 bases, leaving 20 bases between them. Germline CDR1 reads ENHRY; CDR2 reads SYGVKD. This CDR3 has 16 amino acids. CDR3 nucleotides: TGTGCCATCAGTGAAACGCCATTGGGCAGTCCCCACGAGCAGTACTTC. Translation: CAISETPLGSPHEQYF.

This chain uses TRBV7-2 with TRBJ2-7; a possible D gene is TRBD1 (5 bases). Germline V CDR1 and CDR2: SGHTA, FQGNSA. CDR3 length equals 14 residues. V lost 5 bases, J lost 0 bases, and 11 bases lay in between. Here the CDR3 reads CASSLQGSSYEQYF. DNA for the CDR3: TGTGCCAGCAGCCTGCAGGGTAGCTCCTACGAGCAGTACTTC.

The chain uses TRBV2 and TRBJ2-7; TRBD1 matches 9 bases. J gave up 8 bases and V 7 bases, and 12 bases lay outside the gene matches. CDR1 is SNHLY and CDR2 is FYNNEI in the germline V gene. The CDR3 spans 14 residues. The CDR3 DNA is TGTGCCAGCACCCAGGGGACAGGGACGGTGAAGCAGTACTTC. Translation gives CASTQGTGTVKQYF.

This chain joins TRBV25-1 and TRBJ1-5; 8 positions agree with TRBD1. J lost 4 bases, V lost 3 bases, and 5 bases had no gene match. Germline V lookup: CDR1 MGHDK, CDR2 SYGVNS. CDR3 length equals 15 residues. As DNA, the CDR3 is TGTGCCAGCAGTGATCCCGGGACAGGTAATCAGCCCCAGCATTTT. This codes for CASSDPGTGNQPQHF.

The chain employs TRBV6-5 and TRBJ1-1; D possibly corresponds to TRBD1 (5 bases). The CDR3 length is 14 residues. The V gene's germline CDR1 is MNHEY and CDR2 SVGAGI. The V and J ends lost 2 bases and 4 bases respectively, with 11 bases between them. The CDR3 coding sequence is TGTGCCAGCAGTTACGAAGGGGCTGGCACTGAAGCTTTCTTT. Protein product: CASSYEGAGTEAFF.

The chain recombines TRBV5-6 with TRBJ2-3; possibly TRBD2 for D (6 bases). CDR3 size: 15 residues. CDR1 SGHDT and CDR2 YYEEEE come from the germline V gene. V lost 3 bases and J lost 2, with 13 bases in between. CDR3 in DNA: TGTGCCAGCAGCTCTTGGGCGGGACCCACAGATACGCAGTATTTT. Encoded protein: CASSSWAGPTDTQYF.

Here the CDR3 reads CASRLVPDSSRLEAFF. DNA of the CDR3: TGTGCAAGTCGCTTAGTTCCGGACAGCTCGCGACTTGAAGCTTTCTTT. The V gene is TRBV12-2, the J gene TRBJ1-1; the table's D gene call, TRBD1, was not cross checked with the DNA. TRBV12-2 is deemed a pseudogene. The CDR3 is made up of 16 amino acids.

The chain carries TRBV7-9 and TRBJ1-2; D perhaps matches TRBD1 (5 bases). Deletions cut 1 base from V and 6 bases from J, with 12 bases between. Germline loops: CDR1 SEHNR, CDR2 FQNEAQ (reference sequence). This CDR3 has 14 residues. The CDR3 region has the DNA TGTGCCAGCAGCTTAGACCGCAGGGCCCATGGCTACACCTTC. This encodes CASSLDRRAHGYTF.

The gene calls are TRBV4-1 and TRBJ2-7; D not resolved. The CDR3 runs to 13 residues. Looked up from germline, CDR1 is MGHRA and CDR2 is YSYEKL. V dropped 1 base and J dropped 2 bases, with 6 bases sitting between them. The CDR3 protein is CASSQGLAYEQYF. DNA for the CDR3: TGCGCCAGCAGCCAAGGGCTAGCCTACGAGCAGTACTTC.

The V and J genes are TRBV19 and TRBJ1-1, with TRBD1 identical over 7 bases. Trimming removed 5 bases from V and 0 bases from J; junction bases left unmatched: 6. CDR1 is LNHDA, CDR2 SQIVND, per germline (reference sequence). This CDR3 region has 15 residues. The CDR3 DNA sequence: TGTGCCAGTAGTCCATGGGACAGCTTGAACACTGAAGCTTTCTTT. Amino acid sequence: CASSPWDSLNTEAFF. The whole variable domain, remainder taken from reference TRBV19 and TRBJ1-1, is DGGITQSPKYLFRKEGQNVTLSCEQNLNHDAMYWYRQDPGQGLRLIYYSQIVNDFQKGDIAEGYSVSREKKESFPLTVTSAQKNPTAFYLCASSPWDSLNTEAFFGQGTRLTVV.

CDR3 sequence (DNA): TGTGCCAGCCACCAGGGGACAGGCTATAATTCACCCCTCCACTTT. Protein: CASHQGTGYNSPLHF. J is TRBJ1-6 and V is TRBV7-9; 8 positions agree with TRBD1. Per the germline V gene, CDR1 is SEHNR and CDR2 is FQNEAQ (reference sequence). The CDR3 has 15 residues. The V segment lost 8 bases and the J segment 3 bases; nucleotides outside the gene matches: 6.

This clone was detected only a few times. The chain links TRBV7-2 to TRBJ2-2; 7 bases match TRBD2. The CDR3 contains 16 residues. V lost 7 bases, J lost 7 bases, and 15 bases stayed unmatched. CDR1 is SGHTA and CDR2 is FQGNSA in the germline V gene. CDR3 region: CASTLLGSGSGGELFF. The CDR3 DNA reads as TGTGCCAGCACCCTCCTTGGTAGCGGGTCGGGCGGGGAGCTGTTTTTT.

As for this clone: The same CDR3 is also encoded by other DNA sequences in this sample. The rearrangement links TRBV4-3 to TRBJ2-1; D perhaps matches TRBD2 (5 bases). Trimming shortened V by 1 base and J by 7 bases, and 8 bases separated the two germline ends. This CDR3 has 13 residues. Germline V gene lookup returns CDR1 LGHNA and CDR2 YSLEER. The DNA for the CDR3 is TGCGCCAGCAGCCAAGGGCCGGGGAATGAGCAGTTCTTC. This translates into CASSQGPGNEQFF.

CDR3: CASSEEYWTAGGYNEQFF. DNA of the CDR3: TGTGCCAGCAGCGAGGAGTATTGGACGGCGGGAGGATACAATGAGCAGTTCTTC. This chain uses TRBV7-3 with TRBJ2-1; 8 positions match TRBD2. CDR1 and CDR2 from the germline V gene are SGHTA and FQGTGA. This CDR3 spans 18 amino acids. With 5 bases clipped from V and 4 bases from J, the junction kept 16 bases outside the gene matches.

Here the CDR3 reads CASSDLARHEQYF. The CDR3 DNA sequence: TGCGCCAGCAGTGATCTAGCTAGACACGAGCAGTACTTC. J is TRBJ2-7 and V is TRBV10-1, with a weak D call TRBD2 (5 bases). Deletions cut 3 bases from V and 5 bases from J, with 11 bases between. Germline loops: CDR1 WNHNN, CDR2 SYGVQD (reference sequence). The CDR3 runs 13 residues.

This sequence joins TRBV2 and TRBJ2-3; no definite D call. The CDR3 totals 13 residues. Deletions cut 9 bases from V and 0 bases from J, with 10 bases between. Germline values: CDR1 SNHLY, CDR2 FYNNEI. The CDR3 sequence is CARHYRSTDTQYF. The DNA for the CDR3 is TGTGCCAGGCACTACCGGAGCACAGATACGCAGTATTTT.

The J gene is TRBJ2-3, the V gene TRBV30; TRBD2 agrees at 9 bases. The CDR3 contains 14 residues. The J segment lost 6 bases and the V segment lost 0 bases, leaving 4 bases of the junction unmatched. Germline CDR1 is GTSNPN and CDR2 is SVGIG (reference sequence). The CDR3 DNA reads as TGTGCCTGGAGTGTGCTAGCGGGAAGGGATACGCAGTATTTT. Protein: CAWSVLAGRDTQYF.

The chain joins TRBV5-1 to TRBJ1-5, with 8 positions matching TRBD1. The CDR3 contains 15 residues. V trimming: 4 bases; J trimming: 0 bases; junction bases outside the gene matches: 3. Germline CDR1 and CDR2: SGHRS and YFSETQ. The CDR3 protein is CASSRTGNSNQPQHF. CDR3 nucleotide sequence: TGCGCCAGCAGCCGGACAGGGAATAGCAATCAGCCCCAGCATTTT.

This chain links TRBV19 with TRBJ2-1, with TRBD2 as a possible D gene (6 bases). Trimming removed 3 bases at V and 13 bases at J, with 10 bases between. Germline V gene sequence: CDR1 LNHDA, CDR2 SQIVND (reference sequence). CDR3 length: 11 amino acids. The CDR3 nucleotides are TGTGCCAGTAGTATTACGGGAGTACAGTTCTTC. It translates to CASSITGVQFF. Filled out from reference TRBV19 and TRBJ2-1, the complete variable domain reads DGGITQSPKYLFRKEGQNVTLSCEQNLNHDAMYWYRQDPGQGLRLIYYSQIVNDFQKGDIAEGYSVSREKKESFPLTVTSAQKNPTAFYLCASSITGVQFFGPGTRLTVL.

Only one count was recorded for this clone. This sample includes further DNA sequences coding for the same CDR3. V and J are TRBV12-5 and TRBJ2-1; D might be TRBD2 (6 bases). The germline V gene has CDR1 LGHNT and CDR2 FRNRAP. The V end was cut by 7 bases, the J end by 0 bases, with 10 bases between. The CDR3 is made up of 14 amino acids. The CDR3 here is CASALGGSYNEQFF. The CDR3 nucleotides are TGTGCTAGTGCCTTGGGGGGCTCCTACAATGAGCAGTTCTTC. Together with reference TRBV12-5 and TRBJ2-1, the CDR3 gives the full variable domain: DARVTQTPRHKVTEMGQEVTMRCQPILGHNTVFWYRQTMMQGLELLAYFRNRAPLDDSGMPKDRFSAEMPDATLATLKIQPSEPRDSAVYFCASALGGSYNEQFFGPGTRLTVL.

This chain links TRBV16 with TRBJ1-1; D might be TRBD1 (5 bases). CDR1 is KGHSY, CDR2 FQNENV, per germline. CDR3 length: 13 residues. V dropped 4 bases and J dropped 7 bases, with 13 bases sitting between them. The CDR3 bases are TGTGCCAGCAGCCGGAGCAGGGAGGATGAAGCTTTCTTT. Translating it yields CASSRSREDEAFF.

V and J are TRBV5-1 and TRBJ2-1, with 9 nucleotides matching TRBD1. Trimming took 0 bases from V and 6 from J; bases not matched to a gene: 7. The germline gives CDR1 SGHRS, CDR2 YFSETQ. The CDR3 loop spans 16 amino acids. The DNA of the CDR3 is TGCGCCAGCAGCTTGGATCCCCCGGGACAGGGCAATGAGCAGTTCTTC. Protein: CASSLDPPGQGNEQFF. Drawing the rest from reference TRBV5-1 and TRBJ2-1, the complete variable domain is KAGVTQTPRYLIKTRGQQVTLSCSPISGHRSVSWYQQTPGQGLQFLFEYFSETQRNKGNFPGRFSGRQFSNSRSEMNVSTLELGDSALYLCASSLDPPGQGNEQFFGPGTRLTVL.